One TCR beta chain is described in this entry. The data derive from a study of cytotoxic CD8 clonotypes in ibrutinib-treated CLL. The CDR3 runs to 17 residues. With 0 bases clipped from V and 7 bases from J, the junction kept 8 bases outside the gene matches. Germline V gene lookup returns CDR1 SGDLS and CDR2 YYNGEE. Libraries were prepared by immunoSEQ multiplex PCR; TCRdb keeps only in-frame clonotypes and omits some of them. The sample includes tens of thousands of clones, under 80% of them seen just once. The sequence came from a human donor with chronic lymphocytic leukemia. The sequencing here drew on PBMCs, taken after 24 months of ibrutinib treatment. The chain carries TRBV9 and TRBJ2-2, with 11 bases lining up with TRBD1. The CDR3 nucleotides are TGTGCCAGCAGCGTAGGGGCTGGGACAGGGGGGATCGGGGAGCTGTTTTTT. It translates to CASSVGAGTGGIGELFF.